A single sample is the source of the 14 T cell receptor beta chains below, sequenced in a study of blood T cells in healthy people across ages. It was with a sample-barcoded 5' primer and a J-beta primer mix that a second PCR of roughly 7 to 12 cycles was run. MiXCR, applied by TCRdb to the 5' RACE reads, yields one record per CDR3 protein. Of roughly 800,000 distinct CDR3 sequences listed, roughly 25% are singletons. The same data also went into a second study, on T cells of mothers and their children.

The sample consisted of blood. All receptors come from a boy between 10 and 17 years old in good health.

J is TRBJ1-6 and V is TRBV5-1, with D hard to call. CDR3 length: 15 amino acids. Germline CDR1 reads SGHRS; CDR2 reads YFSETQ. The ends were cut back, 2 bases at V and 10 bases at J, with 16 bases in the middle. The CDR3 nucleotides are TGCGCCAGCAGCTTCGGCGGGCAGTCAGAATCACCCCTCCACTTT. This sequence encodes CASSFGGQSESPLHF.

This clonotype was seen only a few times. This chain connects TRBV3-1 to TRBJ2-5; 8 positions agree with TRBD1. Germline CDR1 is LGHDT and CDR2 is YNNKEL (reference sequence). The CDR3 has 15 amino acids. V shed 0 bases, J shed 9 bases, and the junction held 9 bases outside the gene matches. CDR3 region: CASSQDSAGGRPQYF. CDR3 DNA sequence: TGTGCCAGCAGCCAAGATAGCGCAGGGGGCAGACCCCAGTACTTC.

CDR3 residues: CASSNGLPVDTQYF. The CDR3 bases are TGTGCCAGCAGCAATGGACTCCCTGTTGATACGCAGTATTTT. The J gene is TRBJ2-3, the V gene TRBV3-1; tentatively, D is TRBD2 (5 bases). In germline, CDR1 is LGHDT, CDR2 YNNKEL (reference sequence). This CDR3 is built from 14 residues. Trimming removed 5 bases at V and 6 bases at J, with 15 bases between.

The chain links TRBV7-9 to TRBJ1-5; tentatively, D is TRBD1 (5 bases). Germline CDR1 SEHNR, CDR2 FQNEAQ (reference sequence). V lost 0 bases to trimming and J lost 5 bases, with 8 bases between them. There are 14 residues in the CDR3. CDR3 loop: CASSLAVGDQPQHF. The CDR3, as DNA: TGTGCCAGCAGCTTAGCGGTAGGGGATCAGCCCCAGCATTTT.

This sequence joins TRBV27 and TRBJ2-3; the match to TRBD2 covers 8 bases. Germline V gives CDR1 MNHEY, CDR2 SMNVEV (reference sequence). V shed 6 bases and J 4 bases; nucleotides not matched to a gene: 9. The CDR3 is made up of 15 amino acids. CDR3 DNA: TGTGCCAGCAGCCTACTAGCGGCTTGGGCAGATACGCAGTATTTT. It codes for CASSLLAAWADTQYF.

The chain links TRBV21-1 to TRBJ2-7; TRBD1, the table's D call, lacks a check against the DNA. TRBV21-1 corresponds to a pseudogene. The CDR3 is 14 amino acids. The CDR3 DNA sequence: TGTGCCAGCAGCAAACAGGGGGTCACCTACGAGCAGTACTTC. The encoded protein is CASSKQGVTYEQYF.

The sample holds a few counts of this clonotype. The chain carries TRBV12-3 or TRBV12-4 and TRBJ2-3, with D unresolved. Trimming shortened V by 3 bases and J by 2 bases, and 9 bases separated the two germline ends. The CDR3 is 14 residues long. The CDR3 DNA follows: TGTGCCAGCAGTTTGTACAGTTTCACAGATACGCAGTATTTT. Its translation: CASSLYSFTDTQYF.

This clonotype was found a few times. V is TRBV7-2 and J is TRBJ2-3; D not certain. This CDR3 has 14 amino acids. Germline CDR1 SGHTA, CDR2 FQGNSA. Between the trimmed V and J ends, which lost 3 bases and 7 bases, there was a span of 14 bases. Here the CDR3 DNA reads TGTGCCAGCAGCTTGGGTCTCCCAGAGAATACGCAGTATTTT. Protein product: CASSLGLPENTQYF.

The chain combines TRBV9 with TRBJ2-1, with D perhaps matching TRBD2 (5 bases). The V end was cut by 4 bases, the J end by 5 bases, with 16 bases between. This CDR3 has 15 amino acids. Germline V gene sequence: CDR1 SGDLS, CDR2 YYNGEE. Written as DNA, the CDR3 is TGTGCCAGCAGCAGCTCGTGGGGAGATAACAATGAGCAGTTCTTC. Its translation is CASSSSWGDNNEQFF.

The J gene is TRBJ2-3, the V gene TRBV5-1; D gene unclear. CDR1 SGHRS and CDR2 YFSETQ come from the germline V gene. CDR3 length equals 15 residues. Trimming stripped 4 bases from V and 0 bases from J, with 12 bases between. The CDR3 DNA is TGCGCCAGCAGCGGAAGAAGTGCTAGCACAGATACGCAGTATTTT. Protein product: CASSGRSASTDTQYF.

This sequence joins TRBV7-9 and TRBJ2-7, with D uncertain. The CDR3 runs 13 residues. Between the trimmed V and J ends, which lost 7 bases and 4 bases, there was a span of 14 bases. Germline assignment: CDR1 SEHNR and CDR2 FQNEAQ (reference sequence). CDR3 coding DNA: TGTGCCAGCAACGGCGGTAAAGCTTACGAGCAGTACTTC. Its translation: CASNGGKAYEQYF.

A few counts support this clonotype. The V and J genes are TRBV3-1 and TRBJ2-7; no reliable D call. V lost 0 bases, J lost 1 base, and 13 bases lay in between. The CDR3 totals 16 residues. Germline V CDR1 and CDR2: LGHDT, YNNKEL (reference sequence). The CDR3 DNA follows: TGTGCCAGCAGCCAAGATTGGGCAGTCAGTTCCTACGAGCAGTACTTC. Encoded protein: CASSQDWAVSSYEQYF.

This clonotype was recorded a few times. The rearrangement joins TRBV25-1 to TRBJ1-4, with D hard to call. CDR1 is MGHDK and CDR2 is SYGVNS in the germline V gene. Deletions cut 11 bases from V and 7 bases from J, with 11 bases between. The CDR3 runs to 11 residues. In DNA form, the CDR3 reads TGTGCCTCCAAGAGTATTGAAAAACTGTTTTTT. Its protein is CASKSIEKLFF.

The chain uses TRBV3-1 and TRBJ2-1; a possible D gene is TRBD2 (5 bases). The last part of the DNA fits TRBJ2-5 better; the J call may be wrong. The CDR3 is 15 residues long. CDR1 is LGHDT, CDR2 YNNKEL, per germline (reference sequence). The CDR3 loop reads CASSQVEEALETQYF. The CDR3 DNA sequence: TGTGCCAGCAGCCAAGTCGAGGAGGCATTGGAGACCCAGTACTTC.